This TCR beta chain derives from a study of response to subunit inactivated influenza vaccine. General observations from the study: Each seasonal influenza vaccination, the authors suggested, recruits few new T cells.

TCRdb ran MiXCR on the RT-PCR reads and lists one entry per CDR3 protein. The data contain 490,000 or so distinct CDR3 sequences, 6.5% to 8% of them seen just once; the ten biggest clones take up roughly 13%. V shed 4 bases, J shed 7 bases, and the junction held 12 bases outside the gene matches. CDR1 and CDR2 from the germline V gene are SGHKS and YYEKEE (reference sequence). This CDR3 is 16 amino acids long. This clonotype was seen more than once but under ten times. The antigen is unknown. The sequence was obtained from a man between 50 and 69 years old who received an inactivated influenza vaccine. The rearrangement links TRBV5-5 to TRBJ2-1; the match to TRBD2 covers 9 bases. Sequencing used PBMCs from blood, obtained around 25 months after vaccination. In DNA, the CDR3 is TGTGCCAGCAGCCCGGATGGCGGGAGGGCCCGAAATGAGCAGTTCTTC. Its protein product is CASSPDGGRARNEQFF.